This T cell receptor (beta chain) was sequenced in a study of identical twins. MiXCR, run by TCRdb on the 5' RACE reads, gives a single entry per CDR3 protein. The data contain under 500,000 distinct CDR3 sequences, roughly an eighth of them seen just once; the ten biggest clones take up approximately 0.98%. Study findings and constraints: Zero-insertion results could be subject to partial confounding by invariant MAIT and iNKT cells.

The V end lost 5 bases, the J end lost 5 bases, and 7 bases lay between the germline ends. The CDR3 totals 11 residues. This clonotype occurred many times. The antigen remains undetermined. The sample was also linked to a second study, of yellow fever vaccine responses in identical twins. That study reports: Reportedly, the response of twins' T cells to the vaccine seemed partly convergent, partly personalized.

The chain couples TRBV12-3 or TRBV12-4 to TRBJ2-7, with D uncertain. The TCR comes from a woman aged 18-29 years in good health. The sequencing input was CD4+ T cells sorted from blood. CDR3 residues: CASSLRNEQYF. The CDR3 DNA reads as TGTGCCAGCAGTCTAAGGAACGAGCAGTACTTC.